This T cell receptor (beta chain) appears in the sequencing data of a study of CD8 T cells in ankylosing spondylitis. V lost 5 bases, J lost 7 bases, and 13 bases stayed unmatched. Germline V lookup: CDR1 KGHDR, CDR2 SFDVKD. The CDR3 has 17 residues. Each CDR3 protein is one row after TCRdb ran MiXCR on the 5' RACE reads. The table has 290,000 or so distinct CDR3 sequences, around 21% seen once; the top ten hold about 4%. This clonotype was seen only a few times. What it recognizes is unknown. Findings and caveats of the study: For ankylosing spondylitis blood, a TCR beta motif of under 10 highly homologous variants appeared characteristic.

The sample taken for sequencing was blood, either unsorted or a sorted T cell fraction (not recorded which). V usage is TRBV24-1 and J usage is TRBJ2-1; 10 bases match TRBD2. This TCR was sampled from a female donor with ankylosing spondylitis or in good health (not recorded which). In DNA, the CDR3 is TGTGCCACCAGTGCCTCCAAAAGCGGGAGGGCCTGGAATGAGCAGTTCTTC. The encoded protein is CATSASKSGRAWNEQFF.